The TCR beta chain described here comes from a study of T cells after yellow fever vaccination. TCRdb analysed the 5' RACE reads with MiXCR anew, one entry per CDR3 protein. The repertoire holds under 600,000 distinct CDR3 sequences, with about a fifth as singletons. Study-level findings and limits: Among primary-vaccination clones, most reappeared after the booster, at roughly 96% for CD4 and roughly 88% for CD8.

V was pared by 4 bases and J by 0 bases, with 8 bases of the junction left unmatched. The germline gives CDR1 SGDLS, CDR2 YYNGEE. The CDR3 length is 17 residues. As to this clonotype: Its antigen remains unknown.

The TCR originated in a man younger than 35 who received the YFV17D yellow fever vaccine. Sequencing used PBMCs, obtained around 3 weeks after the first yellow fever vaccination. The J gene is TRBJ1-1, the V gene TRBV9; 11 nucleotides line up with TRBD1. The CDR3 spells CASSPGTGGIMNTEAFF. The DNA of the CDR3 is TGTGCCAGCAGCCCGGGGACAGGGGGGATTATGAACACTGAAGCTTTCTTT.